The 27 T cell receptor beta chains presented below share a single source sample, sequenced in a study of long-term antiretroviral therapy in people with HIV. Investigators performed immunoSEQ version v3.0 at survey level. Method: immunoSEQ multiplex PCR; TCRdb's copy keeps in-frame clones and lacks some. The table records 15,000 to 20,000 clones, over 75% of them present only once. Sample: unsorted PBMCs, taken 0.1 years before starting antiretroviral therapy. The receptors were sampled from a man younger than 35 with HIV.

This chain uses TRBV7-9 with TRBJ1-2; 8 bases map to TRBD1. CDR3 length: 15 residues. Germline trimming cut 2 bases from V and 7 bases from J; bases unmatched to any gene: 9. Germline assignment: CDR1 SEHNR and CDR2 FQNEAQ (reference sequence). The CDR3 protein is CASSLSRGRLGGYTF. The DNA for the CDR3 is TGTGCCAGCAGCTTATCCAGGGGGCGTCTTGGTGGCTACACCTTC.

The rearrangement joins TRBV28 to TRBJ2-3, with 8 nucleotides matching TRBD1. The CDR3 is 16 residues long. Trimming at V came to 5 bases and at J to 0 bases, leaving 7 bases not matched to a gene. Germline CDR1 reads MDHEN; CDR2 reads SYDVKM. In nucleotides, the CDR3 is TGTGCCAGCAGTACCGTAGGACAGGGTAGCACAGATACGCAGTATTTT. Its protein is CASSTVGQGSTDTQYF.

The V gene is TRBV6-5, the J gene TRBJ1-3; D is uncertain. The CDR3 has 14 amino acids. V lost 4 bases to trimming and J lost 0 bases, with 7 bases between them. Germline CDR1 is MNHEY and CDR2 is SVGAGI. In nucleotides, the CDR3 is TGTGCCAGCAGTTCCCCAACCTCTGGAAACACCATATATTTT. Translation gives CASSSPTSGNTIYF.

This chain joins TRBV10-3 and TRBJ1-1; a possible D gene is TRBD1 (5 bases). The CDR3 sequence is 16 residues long. Germline-derived CDR1 and CDR2 are ENHRY and SYGVKD. Trimming removed 6 bases at V and 0 bases at J, with 17 bases between. The CDR3 here is CAISIREGAMNTEAFF. The CDR3 DNA reads TGTGCCATCAGCATCAGGGAAGGTGCAATGAACACTGAAGCTTTCTTT.

The chain couples TRBV28 to TRBJ2-1; weak D call: TRBD1 (6 bases). Germline V gene data show CDR1 as MDHEN and CDR2 as SYDVKM. CDR3 size: 15 residues. V was clipped by 7 bases and J by 4 bases, with 17 bases between them. The CDR3 sequence is CASTYRVGSYNEQFF. As DNA, the CDR3 is TGTGCCAGCACTTACAGGGTAGGTTCTTACAATGAGCAGTTCTTC. Combining the CDR3 with reference TRBV28 and TRBJ2-1 gives the whole variable domain DVKVTQSSRYLVKRTGEKVFLECVQDMDHENMFWYRQDPGLGLRLIYFSYDVKMKEKGDIPEGYSVSREKKERFSLILESASTNQTSMYLCASTYRVGSYNEQFFGPGTRLTVL.

The rearrangement links TRBV7-3 to TRBJ2-3, with a possible D match to TRBD2 (5 bases). CDR1 and CDR2 (germline): SGHTA, FQGTGA. V gave up 5 bases and J gave up 2 bases, with 11 bases separating them. This CDR3 has 14 residues. The chain's CDR3 is CASSVVGNTDTQYF. The CDR3, as DNA: TGTGCCAGCAGCGTGGTCGGGAACACAGATACGCAGTATTTT.

The CDR3 DNA sequence: TGTGCCAGCTCACCGTCAAGACAGCCCGTCATGAACACTGAAGCTTTCTTT. Residues: CASSPSRQPVMNTEAFF. The chain couples TRBV18 to TRBJ1-1; TRBD1 might be the D (5 bases). CDR1 and CDR2 from the germline V gene are KGHSH and LQKENI. V lost 3 bases and J 0 bases, leaving 17 bases between the germline ends. This CDR3 has 17 amino acids. Filled out from reference TRBV18 and TRBJ1-1, the complete variable domain reads NAGVMQNPRHLVRRRGQEARLRCSPMKGHSHVYWYRQLPEEGLKFMVYLQKENIIDESGMPKERFSAEFPKEGPSILRIQQVVRGDSAAYFCASSPSRQPVMNTEAFFGQGTRLTVV.

The gene calls are TRBV28 and TRBJ1-6; TRBD1 aligns across 7 bases. The CDR3 length is 14 residues. With 6 bases clipped from V and 6 bases from J, the junction kept 5 bases outside the gene matches. Per germline, CDR1 MDHEN and CDR2 SYDVKM. CDR3 coding DNA: TGTGCCAGCAGCTTGACAGGGAGTAATTCACCCCTCCACTTT. Protein: CASSLTGSNSPLHF. The variable domain in full, completed from reference TRBV28 and TRBJ1-6, reads DVKVTQSSRYLVKRTGEKVFLECVQDMDHENMFWYRQDPGLGLRLIYFSYDVKMKEKGDIPEGYSVSREKKERFSLILESASTNQTSMYLCASSLTGSNSPLHFGNGTRLTVT.

The table lists this clone with a few counts. The rearrangement links TRBV27 to TRBJ2-5; no definite D call. V lost 3 bases to trimming and J lost 0 bases, with 5 bases between them. This CDR3 has 13 amino acids. Germline V gives CDR1 MNHEY, CDR2 SMNVEV (reference sequence). This CDR3 is CASSFGYQETQYF. The CDR3 region has the DNA TGTGCCAGCAGTTTCGGGTACCAAGAGACCCAGTACTTC.

The chain combines TRBV7-9 with TRBJ2-1; D call uncertain. CDR3 length equals 12 residues. The V end was cut by 5 bases, the J end by 5 bases, with 7 bases between. The germline V gene encodes CDR1 SEHNR and CDR2 FQNEAQ (reference sequence). The chain's CDR3 is CASSPLNNEQFF. CDR3 in DNA: TGTGCCAGCAGCCCACTCAACAATGAGCAGTTCTTC.

This chain links TRBV19 with TRBJ2-1; the D gene is possibly TRBD2 (6 bases). CDR3 size: 13 residues. The V gene's germline CDR1 is LNHDA and CDR2 SQIVND (reference sequence). Trimming took off 5 bases at V and 12 bases at J, with 17 bases between the two ends. The CDR3: CASSSPSGEGQFF. CDR3 DNA: TGTGCCAGTAGTTCCCCCTCGGGAGAGGGGCAGTTCTTC.

V is TRBV5-4 and J is TRBJ2-7; D perhaps matches TRBD1 (6 bases). Germline CDR1 is SGHNT and CDR2 is YYREEE (reference sequence). The CDR3 has 14 amino acids. V was cut by 9 bases and J by 3 bases, with 19 bases left in between. CDR3 sequence: CATTEAGQFYEQYF. In nucleotides, the CDR3 is TGTGCCACCACGGAGGCTGGACAGTTCTACGAGCAGTACTTC.

J is TRBJ1-5 and V is TRBV5-4; 8 bases fit TRBD1. V gave up 4 bases and J gave up 4 bases; unmatched junction bases: 4. Germline V gene lookup returns CDR1 SGHNT and CDR2 YYREEE (reference sequence). The length of the CDR3 is 14 residues. This chain's CDR3 is CASSLDRENQPQHF. CDR3 bases: TGTGCCAGCAGCCTGGACAGGGAAAATCAGCCCCAGCATTTT.

The rearrangement links TRBV6-1 to TRBJ2-3; no clear D gene. Germline V gene data show CDR1 as MNHNS and CDR2 as SASEGT. This CDR3 is built from 13 residues. V gave up 2 bases and J gave up 5 bases, with 8 bases separating them. CDR3 nucleotide sequence: TGTGCCAGCAGTGAAACTGGGCGAGATACGCAGTATTTT. This translates into CASSETGRDTQYF.

This chain uses TRBV13 with TRBJ1-2; D might be TRBD1 (6 bases). The CDR3 contains 15 residues. The germline gives CDR1 PRHDT, CDR2 FYEKMQ (reference sequence). V was trimmed by 4 bases and J by 1 base, leaving 13 bases between them. CDR3 loop: CASSSPTQGNYGYTF. CDR3 sequence (DNA): TGTGCCAGCAGCTCGCCTACACAGGGTAACTATGGCTACACCTTC.

V is TRBV7-8 and J is TRBJ2-4; D is undetermined. This CDR3 is 17 amino acids long. V was pared by 5 bases and J by 2 bases, with 19 bases between. CDR1 and CDR2 (germline): SGHVS, FQNEAQ. The CDR3 sequence is CASSARVGLGSKNIQYF. CDR3 DNA sequence: TGTGCCAGCAGCGCGAGAGTTGGTTTGGGGTCCAAAAACATTCAGTACTTC.

This clone is labeled medium-sized. CDR3 nucleotide sequence: TGTGCCATCAGTTTATCCAGGGGGCAGGGGGAATTCTACGAGCAGTACTTC. This gives the protein CAISLSRGQGEFYEQYF. V usage is TRBV10-3 and J usage is TRBJ2-7; 8 positions match TRBD1. CDR3 length: 17 amino acids. From germline, CDR1 is ENHRY and CDR2 SYGVKD. J gave up 3 bases and V 5 bases, and 15 bases lay outside the gene matches.

The V call is TRBV6-5, the J call TRBJ2-1; possibly TRBD1 or TRBD2 for D (6 bases each). Trimming took 2 bases from V and 7 from J, leaving 18 bases between them. The V gene's germline CDR1 is MNHEY and CDR2 SVGAGI. The CDR3 consists of 16 residues. Written as DNA, the CDR3 is TGTGCCAGCAGTTACCAAACGGCCCTAGGGGGGAATGAGCAGTTCTTC. Translated: CASSYQTALGGNEQFF.

The chain recombines TRBV6-5 with TRBJ2-6; TRBD2 agrees at 8 bases. Germline V lookup: CDR1 MNHEY, CDR2 SVGAGI. The junction had 0 bases not matched to a gene; V was cut back by 6 bases and J by 2 bases. This CDR3 has 14 residues. This chain's CDR3 is CASSGGAGANVLTF. As DNA, the CDR3 is TGTGCCAGCAGCGGGGGGGCTGGGGCCAACGTCCTGACTTTC.

This chain uses TRBV27 with TRBJ1-5; a weak D match, TRBD1 (6 bases). In germline, CDR1 is MNHEY, CDR2 SMNVEV (reference sequence). V lost 3 bases, J lost 0 bases, and 12 bases lay in between. This CDR3 is built from 16 residues. CDR3 residues: CASSLRGDYSNQPQHF. The CDR3 bases are TGTGCCAGCAGTTTGAGGGGGGATTATAGCAATCAGCCCCAGCATTTT.

This chain connects TRBV4-2 to TRBJ1-1; D is uncertain. Germline CDR1 LGHNA, CDR2 YNFKEQ. The CDR3 covers 15 residues. Trimming stripped 0 bases from V and 6 bases from J, with 14 bases between. CDR3 sequence reads: CASSQEGKGRAEAFF. DNA of the CDR3: TGTGCCAGCAGCCAAGAAGGCAAAGGACGCGCTGAAGCTTTCTTT.

V gene TRBV25-1 combines with J gene TRBJ1-1, with no clear D. There are 15 residues in the CDR3. The V end was cut by 3 bases, the J end by 1 base, with 12 bases between. Germline-derived CDR1 and CDR2 are MGHDK and SYGVNS. The CDR3 sequence: CASSDGRLANTEAFF. As DNA, the CDR3 is TGTGCCAGCAGTGATGGGCGGTTGGCGAACACTGAAGCTTTCTTT.

The rearrangement joins TRBV4-2 to TRBJ2-1; 7 bases align to TRBD1. V was clipped by 1 base and J by 7 bases; unmatched bases: 13. Germline V lookup: CDR1 LGHNA, CDR2 YNFKEQ. This CDR3 has 17 amino acids. DNA of the CDR3: TGTGCCAGCAGCCAAGCCCCGCGACAGGGTTACGGGAATGAGCAGTTCTTC. The encoded protein is CASSQAPRQGYGNEQFF.

The chain recombines TRBV7-9 with TRBJ1-1; D might be TRBD1 (5 bases). Germline CDR1 reads SEHNR; CDR2 reads FQNEAQ (reference sequence). V was shortened by 3 bases and J by 11 bases, with 19 bases between the two germline ends. This CDR3 has 14 amino acids. The CDR3 loop reads CASSLGPLDLGAFF. The CDR3 nucleotides are TGTGCCAGCAGCTTGGGGCCCCTAGATCTCGGGGCTTTCTTT.

V is TRBV28 and J is TRBJ2-2; 11 nucleotides match TRBD1. Germline V gene sequence: CDR1 MDHEN, CDR2 SYDVKM. This CDR3 comprises 17 residues. The V and J ends lost 4 bases and 4 bases, in that order; junction bases with no gene match: 8. Here the CDR3 reads CASSWIGQGAITGELFF. The CDR3 DNA sequence: TGTGCCAGCAGTTGGATCGGACAGGGGGCAATCACCGGGGAGCTGTTTTTT.

The chain joins TRBV7-9 to TRBJ1-2, with D possibly being TRBD1 (5 bases). CDR3 size: 13 residues. V was trimmed by 5 bases and J by 7 bases, leaving 14 bases between them. Per the germline V gene, CDR1 is SEHNR and CDR2 is FQNEAQ (reference sequence). CDR3 DNA sequence: TGTGCCAGCAGCAGTCGGGGGGATACTGGCTACACCTTC. Its translation is CASSSRGDTGYTF.

The chain has TRBV4-2 and TRBJ2-1; D is unclear. CDR1 is LGHNA, CDR2 YNFKEQ, per germline. V lost 7 bases and J lost 0, with 7 bases in between. The CDR3 extends over 13 amino acids. CDR3 DNA sequence: TGTGCCAGCAAGGCTGGCTCCTACAATGAGCAGTTCTTC. Translated: CASKAGSYNEQFF.